These 7 T cell receptor beta chains were all obtained from the same sample, sequenced in a study of cytotoxic CD8 clonotypes in ibrutinib-treated CLL. Produced via immunoSEQ multiplex PCR; TCRdb's table is partial and in-frame only. This sample has some 200,000 clones, with around three quarters found just once. Sample: PBMCs, taken after 24 months of ibrutinib treatment. These receptors originate from a human donor with chronic lymphocytic leukemia.

The chain couples TRBV5-6 to TRBJ1-3; D gene ambiguous. Trimming cost V 0 bases and J 2 bases, with 9 bases left between them. CDR3 length: 15 amino acids. Germline CDR1 and CDR2: SGHDT and YYEEEE. CDR3 loop: CASSLGAATGNTIYF. DNA for the CDR3: TGTGCCAGCAGCTTGGGGGCCGCTACTGGAAACACCATATATTTT. The whole variable domain, filled in from reference TRBV5-6 and TRBJ1-3, reads DAGVTQSPTHLIKTRGQQVTLRCSPKSGHDTVSWYQQALGQGPQFIFQYYEEEERQRGNFPDRFSGHQFPNYSSELNVNALLLGDSALYLCASSLGAATGNTIYFGEGSWLTVV.

The CDR3 protein is CAWSVLPGYEQYF. The CDR3 bases are TGTGCCTGGAGTGTATTACCTGGGTACGAGCAGTACTTC. The chain carries TRBV30 and TRBJ2-7; the D is unclear. CDR1 GTSNPN and CDR2 SVGIG come from the germline V gene (reference sequence). V was shortened by 0 bases and J by 4 bases, with 10 bases between the two germline ends. CDR3 length: 13 residues. Filled out from reference TRBV30 and TRBJ2-7, the complete variable domain reads SQTIHQWPATLVQPVGSPLSLECTVEGTSNPNLYWYRQAAGRGLQLLFYSVGIGQISSEVPQNLSASRPQDRQFILSSKKLLLSDSGFYLCAWSVLPGYEQYFGPGTRLTVT.

The genes are TRBV4-3 and TRBJ2-7; 7 bases fit TRBD2. V shed 0 bases and J 4 bases; nucleotides not matched to a gene: 6. Germline assignment: CDR1 LGHNA and CDR2 YSLEER. The CDR3 is 15 amino acids. This chain's CDR3 is CASSQETSVDYEQYF. Written as DNA, the CDR3 is TGCGCCAGCAGCCAAGAAACTAGCGTGGATTACGAGCAGTACTTC.

The rearrangement links TRBV11-2 to TRBJ2-7, with unresolved D. The CDR3 consists of 11 residues. Germline CDR1 is SGHAT and CDR2 is FQNNGV. V lost 4 bases and J 0 bases, leaving 1 base between the germline ends. The CDR3 DNA is TGTGCCAGCAGCTACTCCTACGAGCAGTACTTC. Its protein is CASSYSYEQYF.

The chain combines TRBV11-3 with TRBJ2-2, with 8 nucleotides matching TRBD1. J lost 4 bases, V lost 5 bases, and 6 bases had no gene match. CDR1 and CDR2 from the germline V gene are SGHNT and YENEEA. The CDR3 contains 15 residues. The CDR3 coding sequence is TGTGCCAGCAGCCCCCAGGGGGCCTTCACCGGGGAGCTGTTTTTT. It specifies CASSPQGAFTGELFF.

The CDR3 DNA reads TGTGCCAGCAGCCCCTCAACGGGAGCCAATGAGCAGTTCTTC. Protein: CASSPSTGANEQFF. The chain links TRBV7-8 to TRBJ2-1; possibly TRBD2 for D (6 bases). The V end was cut by 5 bases, the J end by 6 bases, with 14 bases between. The CDR3 extends over 14 amino acids. From germline, CDR1 is SGHVS and CDR2 FQNEAQ.

The count of this clone is one. The chain recombines TRBV27 with TRBJ2-7, with TRBD2 matching over 11 bases. The CDR3 is 15 residues long. V gave up 4 bases and J gave up 2 bases; unmatched junction bases: 4. Per germline, CDR1 MNHEY and CDR2 SMNVEV (reference sequence). This chain's CDR3 is CASSSTSGRTYEQYF. For the CDR3, the DNA is TGTGCCAGCAGTTCAACTAGCGGGAGAACCTACGAGCAGTACTTC.